The 32 T cell receptor beta chains in this list originate from one sample, sequenced in a study of T cell responses to AZD1222 COVID-19 vaccine. Assay: immunoSEQ multiplex PCR; the TCRdb copy retains only in-frame clones and omits some. Of about 100,000 clones in the sample, approximately 81% are singletons; the top ten hold approximately 15%. The sequencing used peripheral blood, collected on day 0 of AZD1222 vaccination. These receptors were taken from an adult in good health.

This clone was counted only a few times. This chain connects TRBV6-1 to TRBJ1-5, with no clear D. The CDR3 loop spans 14 amino acids. The germline V gene has CDR1 MNHNS and CDR2 SASEGT. Trimming removed 3 bases from V and 6 bases from J, with 12 bases in between. The CDR3 protein is CASSDTPAIQPQHF. CDR3 coding DNA: TGTGCCAGCAGTGACACTCCCGCGATTCAGCCCCAGCATTTT.

The chain couples TRBV25-1 to TRBJ1-4; D remains ambiguous. Trimming cost V 8 bases and J 4 bases, with 14 bases left between them. This CDR3 has 14 amino acids. From germline, CDR1 is MGHDK and CDR2 SYGVNS. CDR3 region: CASAALRNNEKLFF. In DNA form, the CDR3 reads TGTGCCAGCGCCGCCCTACGGAATAATGAAAAACTGTTTTTT.

The sample holds one count of this clone. The V call is TRBV4-3, the J call TRBJ1-2; D gene unclear. The ends were cut back, 1 base at V and 8 bases at J, with 14 bases in the middle. Germline CDR1 is LGHNA and CDR2 is YSLEER. The CDR3 runs 14 residues. The chain's CDR3 is CASSQARAVGGYTF. DNA of the CDR3: TGCGCCAGCAGCCAAGCGCGGGCCGTGGGAGGCTACACCTTC.

The chain joins TRBV11-2 to TRBJ1-6, with D hard to call. V gave up 5 bases and J gave up 6 bases, with 8 bases separating them. Germline-derived CDR1 and CDR2 are SGHAT and FQNNGV. CDR3 length equals 13 residues. The CDR3, as DNA: TGTGCCAGCAGCGTGCTAGCTAATTCACCCCTCCACTTT. Translation gives CASSVLANSPLHF.

The genes are TRBV4-2 and TRBJ2-1, with 7 positions matching TRBD2. The CDR3 sequence is 16 residues long. The V and J ends lost 4 bases and 7 bases, in that order; junction bases with no gene match: 13. The V gene's germline CDR1 is LGHNA and CDR2 YNFKEQ. The CDR3 bases are TGTGCCAGCAGCCGCACCGGGCTAGCGGCTATTAATGAGCAGTTCTTC. Its protein is CASSRTGLAAINEQFF.

J is TRBJ1-1 and V is TRBV10-3; 7 nucleotides align to TRBD1. Trimming took 5 bases from V and 2 from J; bases not matched to a gene: 5. CDR1 is ENHRY, CDR2 SYGVKD, per germline. This CDR3 region has 14 residues. The CDR3 protein is CAISKTGTNTEAFF. In DNA, the CDR3 is TGTGCCATCAGTAAGACAGGGACAAACACTGAAGCTTTCTTT.

The rearrangement joins TRBV30 to TRBJ1-3; 8 positions agree with TRBD1. Trimming removed 4 bases from V and 0 bases from J; junction bases left unmatched: 5. The length of the CDR3 is 15 residues. Germline V gene data show CDR1 as GTSNPN and CDR2 as SVGIG (reference sequence). CDR3 in DNA: TGTGCCTGGAACAGGGGGGGGTTCTCTGGAAACACCATATATTTT. Translated: CAWNRGGFSGNTIYF. The whole variable domain, filled in from reference TRBV30 and TRBJ1-3, reads SQTIHQWPATLVQPVGSPLSLECTVEGTSNPNLYWYRQAAGRGLQLLFYSVGIGQISSEVPQNLSASRPQDRQFILSSKKLLLSDSGFYLCAWNRGGFSGNTIYFGEGSWLTVV.

A single count supports this clone. The gene calls are TRBV24-1 and TRBJ2-2; 10 positions match TRBD1. CDR1 is KGHDR, CDR2 SFDVKD, per germline. This CDR3 has 15 amino acids. The junction had 1 base not matched to a gene; V was cut back by 6 bases and J by 1 base. The CDR3 DNA reads TGTGCCACCAGTAGGGACAGGGGGAACACCGGGGAGCTGTTTTTT. This encodes CATSRDRGNTGELFF.

The V and J genes are TRBV5-1 and TRBJ2-1; perhaps TRBD2 as D (6 bases). V was shortened by 1 base and J by 7 bases, with 15 bases between the two germline ends. Germline loops: CDR1 SGHRS, CDR2 YFSETQ. The CDR3 is made up of 15 amino acids. The CDR3 protein is CASSLQSGRGNEQFF. For the CDR3, the DNA is TGCGCCAGCAGCTTGCAATCCGGGAGAGGGAATGAGCAGTTCTTC.

This clone was recorded only once. At one of its ends the junction is not consistent with the germline gene, which may arise from a read error. The chain joins TRBV7-7 to TRBJ2-7; D is unresolved. Germline V gene sequence: CDR1 SSHAT, CDR2 FNYEAQ (reference sequence). This CDR3 has 12 residues. CDR3 coding DNA: TGTGCTAGCAGCCTCTGCGTCTACGAGCAGTACTTC. Encoded protein: CASSLCVYEQYF.

The chain employs TRBV24-1 and TRBJ2-7; no firm D call. Per germline, CDR1 KGHDR and CDR2 SFDVKD. This CDR3 region has 13 residues. V was trimmed by 4 bases and J by 2 bases, leaving 8 bases between them. CDR3 residues: CATSDGGAYEQYF. The CDR3, as DNA: TGTGCCACCAGTGACGGCGGAGCCTACGAGCAGTACTTC.

The rearrangement links TRBV10-3 to TRBJ1-2; possible D gene TRBD1, 6 bases. The CDR3 has 14 amino acids. In germline, CDR1 is ENHRY, CDR2 SYGVKD. Trimming removed 2 bases at V and 5 bases at J, with 12 bases between. CDR3 sequence reads: CAISEADRTYGYTF. The CDR3 DNA sequence: TGTGCCATCAGTGAGGCAGACAGGACTTATGGCTACACCTTC.

This rearrangement joins TRBV29-1 to TRBJ1-1; D unclear. Germline V lookup: CDR1 SQVTM, CDR2 ANQGSEA. Between the trimmed V and J ends, which lost 6 bases and 2 bases, there was a span of 16 bases. The CDR3 consists of 14 residues. CDR3 in DNA: TGCAGCGTCGCCGAGGGAGGTAGCAACACTGAAGCTTTCTTT. It encodes CSVAEGGSNTEAFF.

The genes are TRBV11-2 and TRBJ2-1; D gene uncertain. This CDR3 has 15 residues. Trimming stripped 4 bases from V and 8 bases from J, with 18 bases between. The germline V gene encodes CDR1 SGHAT and CDR2 FQNNGV. DNA for the CDR3: TGTGCCAGCAGCTCAAAGGTTTGGGCCCAAGATGAGCAGTTCTTC. Protein product: CASSSKVWAQDEQFF.

V usage is TRBV9 and J usage is TRBJ2-5; TRBD2 matches 7 bases. This CDR3 spans 18 amino acids. The germline V gene encodes CDR1 SGDLS and CDR2 YYNGEE. The ends lost 0 bases at V and 5 bases at J; junction bases unmatched: 16. This chain's CDR3 is CASSVGISGIAGAETQYF. The CDR3, as DNA: TGTGCCAGCAGCGTAGGTATAAGTGGCATCGCGGGAGCGGAGACCCAGTACTTC.

The rearrangement joins TRBV6-5 to TRBJ2-2; 8 bases align to TRBD2. This CDR3 has 14 amino acids. CDR1 MNHEY and CDR2 SVGAGI come from the germline V gene. The ends lost 6 bases at V and 4 bases at J; junction bases unmatched: 4. DNA for the CDR3: TGTGCCAGCAGACGGGAGGGGGGCACCGGGGAGCTGTTTTTT. It yields the protein CASRREGGTGELFF.

The V and J genes are TRBV7-2 and TRBJ2-7, with D perhaps matching TRBD2 (6 bases). The CDR3 length is 15 residues. Trimming stripped 1 base from V and 6 bases from J, with 16 bases between. The germline V gene has CDR1 SGHTA and CDR2 FQGNSA. The CDR3 region is CASSLDTGRKSEQYF. For the CDR3, the DNA is TGTGCCAGCAGCTTAGACACCGGGAGAAAAAGCGAGCAGTACTTC.

The chain uses TRBV2 and TRBJ1-5; D gene ambiguous. CDR1 and CDR2 from the germline V gene are SNHLY and FYNNEI. The CDR3 is made up of 13 amino acids. V lost 8 bases to trimming and J lost 3 bases, with 11 bases between them. The CDR3 sequence is CASRGMDNQPQHF. CDR3 DNA: TGTGCCAGCCGGGGTATGGACAATCAGCCCCAGCATTTT. The full variable domain, with the rest looked up from reference TRBV2 and TRBJ1-5, is EPEVTQTPSHQVTQMGQEVILRCVPISNHLYFYWYRQILGQKVEFLVSFYNNEISEKSEIFDDQFSVERPDGSNFTLKIRSTKLEDSAMYFCASRGMDNQPQHFGDGTRLSIL.

The CDR3 protein is CASSLDGLVANEQFF. CDR3 DNA: TGCGCCAGCAGCTTGGATGGACTAGTTGCCAATGAGCAGTTCTTC. The rearrangement links TRBV5-1 to TRBJ2-1; the match to TRBD2 covers 7 bases. Germline assignment: CDR1 SGHRS and CDR2 YFSETQ. Trimming cost V 0 bases and J 6 bases; bases outside gene matches: 6. CDR3 length equals 15 residues.

The chain combines TRBV21-1 with TRBJ1-1. TRBV21-1 is an annotated pseudogene. The CDR3 extends over 10 amino acids. CDR3 DNA sequence: TGTGCCAGCAGTAACACTGAAGCTTTCTTT. This translates into CASSNTEAFF.

Only one count was recorded for this clone. The J gene is TRBJ2-3, the V gene TRBV6-2 or TRBV6-3; D unclear. The ends were cut back, 6 bases at V and 5 bases at J, with 21 bases in the middle. The CDR3 spans 16 residues. CDR1 MNHEY and CDR2 SVGEGT come from the germline V gene. The CDR3 region has the DNA TGTGCCAGCAGCCTCCAGGTAGTTACCCTAGGAGATACGCAGTATTTT. This translates into CASSLQVVTLGDTQYF.

V is TRBV12-3 or TRBV12-4 and J is TRBJ2-7; perhaps TRBD1 as D (6 bases). Between the trimmed V and J ends, which lost 3 bases and 4 bases, there was a span of 10 bases. This CDR3 spans 13 amino acids. The CDR3: CASSFWTEYEQYV. CDR3 DNA: TGTGCCAGCAGTTTTTGGACAGAGTACGAGCAGTACGTC.

The genes are TRBV7-2 and TRBJ2-5; 8 bases align to TRBD2. With V trimmed by 1 base and J by 5 bases, 6 bases remained unmatched. Germline CDR1 reads SGHTA; CDR2 reads FQGNSA. This CDR3 has 15 amino acids. The CDR3 coding sequence is TGTGCCAGCAGCTTAGTCCGGGGGGGCCAGGAGACCCAGTACTTC. Its protein product is CASSLVRGGQETQYF.

The chain combines TRBV10-2 with TRBJ2-3; 14 nucleotides align to TRBD2. Germline V gives CDR1 WSHSY, CDR2 SAAADI. The CDR3 totals 17 residues. After removal of 10 bases from V and 2 bases from J, the junction contained 11 bases not matched to a gene. Written as DNA, the CDR3 is TGCGCCACGGCCCGGACTAGCGGGGGGTACGCCACAGATACGCAGTATTTT. It is translated as CATARTSGGYATDTQYF.

CDR3 bases: TGTGCCAGCAGCTTGGGGGACGGATACAATGAGCAGTTCTTC. Amino acid sequence: CASSLGDGYNEQFF. The chain is built from TRBV5-6 and TRBJ2-1; either TRBD1 or TRBD2 may supply D (5 bases each). The CDR3 totals 14 residues. Trimming took off 0 bases at V and 4 bases at J, with 8 bases between the two ends. In germline, CDR1 is SGHDT, CDR2 YYEEEE.

The chain links TRBV19 to TRBJ2-3, with 11 bases lining up with TRBD1. The CDR3 length is 18 residues. Germline V gene sequence: CDR1 LNHDA, CDR2 SQIVND (reference sequence). The J segment lost 4 bases and the V segment lost 0 bases, leaving 9 bases of the junction unmatched. The CDR3 is CASSIDPPGTGGSDTQYF. The CDR3 region has the DNA TGTGCCAGTAGTATAGACCCACCCGGGACAGGGGGGTCAGATACGCAGTATTTT.

This clone was picked up many times. The chain is built from TRBV4-1 and TRBJ1-1; D not certain. Trimming took off 4 bases at V and 4 bases at J, with 13 bases between the two ends. The CDR3 contains 14 residues. In germline, CDR1 is MGHRA, CDR2 YSYEKL. The chain's CDR3 is CASSPPREGTEAFF. The DNA of the CDR3 is TGCGCCAGCAGCCCTCCTCGGGAGGGCACTGAAGCTTTCTTT.

The sample holds a few counts of this clone. V and J are TRBV11-1 and TRBJ2-1; 9 bases align to TRBD2. Per the germline V gene, CDR1 is SGHAT and CDR2 is FQDESV (reference sequence). Losses at the gene ends were 5 bases for V and 7 bases for J; bases not matched to a gene: 12. The CDR3 is made up of 16 amino acids. CDR3 coding DNA: TGTGCCAGCAGCCCCCGGGGCACTAGCGGGCGTAATGAGCAGTTCTTC. Translation gives CASSPRGTSGRNEQFF. The entire variable domain, with the rest obtained from reference TRBV11-1 and TRBJ2-1, is as follows: EAEVAQSPRYKITEKSQAVAFWCDPISGHATLYWYRQILGQGPELLVQFQDESVVDDSQLPKDRFSAERLKGVDSTLKIQPAELGDSAMYLCASSPRGTSGRNEQFFGPGTRLTVL.

The chain combines TRBV27 with TRBJ2-7; 7 nucleotides match TRBD2. The CDR3 is made up of 14 amino acids. Unmatched junction bases numbered 7, after V lost 5 bases and J lost 3 bases. The germline V gene has CDR1 MNHEY and CDR2 SMNVEV (reference sequence). In DNA, the CDR3 is TGTGCCAGCAGTCTACGGGGAGGGAGCTACGAGCAGTACTTC. Amino acids: CASSLRGGSYEQYF.

CDR3 sequence: CASSSTDTQYF. CDR3 sequence (DNA): TGTGCCAGCAGCTCAACAGATACGCAGTATTTT. This chain links TRBV7-9 with TRBJ2-3, with D uncertain. V was clipped by 4 bases and J by 3 bases, with 2 bases between them. Per the germline V gene, CDR1 is SEHNR and CDR2 is FQNEAQ (reference sequence). The CDR3 is 11 amino acids.

The chain is built from TRBV10-1 and TRBJ2-7; 9 positions agree with TRBD1. The CDR3 runs to 23 residues. Germline CDR1 WNHNN, CDR2 SYGVQD (reference sequence). V trimming: 8 bases; J trimming: 4 bases; junction bases outside the gene matches: 36. The CDR3 DNA sequence: TGCGCCAGCCAGAATACGGGACAGGGCTTACGAGCAGCTTACTGGGACAGGGCTTACGAGCAGTACTTC. Translated, it gives CASQNTGQGLRAAYWDRAYEQYF.

V usage is TRBV5-6 and J usage is TRBJ1-1; weak D call: TRBD1 (5 bases). Germline V lookup: CDR1 SGHDT, CDR2 YYEEEE. The V and J ends lost 2 bases and 1 base respectively, with 15 bases between them. This CDR3 has 16 amino acids. The CDR3 sequence is CASSFSGTQENTEAFF. The CDR3 coding sequence is TGTGCCAGCAGCTTCTCCGGGACGCAGGAGAACACTGAAGCTTTCTTT.